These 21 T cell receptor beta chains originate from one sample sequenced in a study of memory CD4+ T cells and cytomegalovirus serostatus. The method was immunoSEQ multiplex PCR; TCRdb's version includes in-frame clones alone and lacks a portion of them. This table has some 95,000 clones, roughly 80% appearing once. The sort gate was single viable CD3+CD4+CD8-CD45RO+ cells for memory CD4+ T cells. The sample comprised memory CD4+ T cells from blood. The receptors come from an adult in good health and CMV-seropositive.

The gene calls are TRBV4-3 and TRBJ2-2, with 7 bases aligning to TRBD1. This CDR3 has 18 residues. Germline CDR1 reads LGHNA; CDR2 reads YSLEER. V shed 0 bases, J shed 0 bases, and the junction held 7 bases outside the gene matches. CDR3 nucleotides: TGCGCCAGCAGCCAAGAGGGACAGTTCCCTGCGAACACCGGGGAGCTGTTTTTT. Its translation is CASSQEGQFPANTGELFF.

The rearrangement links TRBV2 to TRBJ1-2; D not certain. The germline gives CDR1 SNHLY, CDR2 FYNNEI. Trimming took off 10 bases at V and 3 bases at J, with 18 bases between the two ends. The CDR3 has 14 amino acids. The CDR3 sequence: CATRAATADYGYTF. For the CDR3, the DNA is TGTGCCACCCGTGCGGCGACCGCCGACTATGGCTACACCTTC.

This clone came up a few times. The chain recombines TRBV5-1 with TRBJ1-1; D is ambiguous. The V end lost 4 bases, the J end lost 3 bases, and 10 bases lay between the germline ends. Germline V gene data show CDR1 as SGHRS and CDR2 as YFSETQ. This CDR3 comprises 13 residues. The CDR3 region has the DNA TGCGCCAGCAGCCCGACGGAACACACTGAAGCTTTCTTT. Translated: CASSPTEHTEAFF.

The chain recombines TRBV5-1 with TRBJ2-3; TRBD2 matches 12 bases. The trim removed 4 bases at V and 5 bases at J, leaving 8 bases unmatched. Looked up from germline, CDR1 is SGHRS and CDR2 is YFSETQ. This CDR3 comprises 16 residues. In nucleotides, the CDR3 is TGCGCCAGCAGCATCGGACTAGCGGGACGGGAAGATACGCAGTATTTT. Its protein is CASSIGLAGREDTQYF.

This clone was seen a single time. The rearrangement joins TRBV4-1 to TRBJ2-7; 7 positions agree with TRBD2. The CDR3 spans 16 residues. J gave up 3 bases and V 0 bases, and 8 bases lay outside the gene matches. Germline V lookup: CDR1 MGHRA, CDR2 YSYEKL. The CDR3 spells CASSQDLAGAGYEQYF. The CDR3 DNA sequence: TGCGCCAGCAGCCAAGATCTGGCGGGAGCAGGCTACGAGCAGTACTTC.

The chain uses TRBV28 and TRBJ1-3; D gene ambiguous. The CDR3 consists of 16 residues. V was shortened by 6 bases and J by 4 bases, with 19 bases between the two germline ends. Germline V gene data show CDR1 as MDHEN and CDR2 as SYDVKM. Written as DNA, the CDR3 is TGTGCCAGCAGGCTTTCTAACTCCTGGCGGGGAAACACCATATATTTT. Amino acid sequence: CASRLSNSWRGNTIYF.

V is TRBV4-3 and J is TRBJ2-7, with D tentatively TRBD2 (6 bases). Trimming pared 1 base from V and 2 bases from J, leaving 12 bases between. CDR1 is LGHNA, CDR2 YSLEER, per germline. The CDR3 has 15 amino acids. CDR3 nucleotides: TGCGCCAGCAGCCAAGTGGTTGCTAGCGCCTACGAGCAGTACTTC. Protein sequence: CASSQVVASAYEQYF.

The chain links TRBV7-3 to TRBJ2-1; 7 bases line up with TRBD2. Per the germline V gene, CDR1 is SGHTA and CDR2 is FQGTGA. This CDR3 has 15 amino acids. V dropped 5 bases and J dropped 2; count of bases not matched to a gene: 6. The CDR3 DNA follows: TGTGCCAGCAGCCCACGCGGGAGTACCTACAATGAGCAGTTCTTC. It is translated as CASSPRGSTYNEQFF.

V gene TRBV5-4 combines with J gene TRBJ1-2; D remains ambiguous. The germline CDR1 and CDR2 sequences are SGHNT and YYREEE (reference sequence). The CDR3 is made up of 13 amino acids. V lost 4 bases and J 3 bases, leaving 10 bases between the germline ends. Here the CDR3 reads CASSPDQDYGYTF. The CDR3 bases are TGTGCCAGCAGCCCCGACCAGGACTATGGCTACACCTTC.

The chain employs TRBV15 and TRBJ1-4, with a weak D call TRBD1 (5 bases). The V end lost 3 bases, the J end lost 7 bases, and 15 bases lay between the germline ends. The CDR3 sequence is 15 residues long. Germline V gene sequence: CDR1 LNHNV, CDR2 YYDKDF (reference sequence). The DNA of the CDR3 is TGTGCCACCAGCAGTCTGGGGGAAGGAGGTGAAAAACTGTTTTTT. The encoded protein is CATSSLGEGGEKLFF.

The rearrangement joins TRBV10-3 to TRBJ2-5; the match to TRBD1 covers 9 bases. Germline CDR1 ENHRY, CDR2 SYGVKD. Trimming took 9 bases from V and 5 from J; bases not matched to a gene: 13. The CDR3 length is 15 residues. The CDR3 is CAITPGQGNRETQYF. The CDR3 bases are TGTGCCATAACGCCGGGACAGGGTAACAGGGAGACCCAGTACTTC.

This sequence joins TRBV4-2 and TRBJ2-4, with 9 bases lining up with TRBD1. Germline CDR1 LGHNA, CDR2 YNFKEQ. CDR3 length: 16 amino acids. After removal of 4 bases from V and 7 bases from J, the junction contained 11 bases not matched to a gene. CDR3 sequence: CASSRAGQGPLNIQYF. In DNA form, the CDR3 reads TGTGCCAGCAGCCGCGCGGGACAGGGCCCATTGAACATTCAGTACTTC.

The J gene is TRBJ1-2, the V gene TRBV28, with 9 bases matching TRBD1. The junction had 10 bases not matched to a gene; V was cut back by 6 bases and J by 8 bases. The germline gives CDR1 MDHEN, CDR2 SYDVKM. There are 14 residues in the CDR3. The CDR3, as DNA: TGTGCCAGCAGGTCAAGACAGGGGGTGGGGGGCTACACCTTC. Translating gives CASRSRQGVGGYTF.

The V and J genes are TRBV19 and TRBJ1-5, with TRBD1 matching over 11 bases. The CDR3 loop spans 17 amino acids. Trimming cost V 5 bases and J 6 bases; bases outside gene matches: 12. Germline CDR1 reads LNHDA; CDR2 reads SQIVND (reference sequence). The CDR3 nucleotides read TGTGCCAGTAGTCCACGGGGGACAGGGGGTGGCCTTCAGCCCCAGCATTTT. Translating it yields CASSPRGTGGGLQPQHF. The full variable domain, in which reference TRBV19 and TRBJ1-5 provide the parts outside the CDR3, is DGGITQSPKYLFRKEGQNVTLSCEQNLNHDAMYWYRQDPGQGLRLIYYSQIVNDFQKGDIAEGYSVSREKKESFPLTVTSAQKNPTAFYLCASSPRGTGGGLQPQHFGDGTRLSIL.

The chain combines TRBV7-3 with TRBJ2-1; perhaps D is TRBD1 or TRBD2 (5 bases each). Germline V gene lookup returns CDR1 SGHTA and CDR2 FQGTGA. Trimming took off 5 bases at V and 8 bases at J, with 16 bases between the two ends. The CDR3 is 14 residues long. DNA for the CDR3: TGTGCCAGCAGCCCCTGGAGAGGGGACGATGAGCAGTTCTTC. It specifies CASSPWRGDDEQFF. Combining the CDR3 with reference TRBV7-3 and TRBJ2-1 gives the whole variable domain GAGVSQTPSNKVTEKGKYVELRCDPISGHTALYWYRQSLGQGPEFLIYFQGTGAADDSGLPNDRFFAVRPEGSVSTLKIQRTERGDSAVYLCASSPWRGDDEQFFGPGTRLTVL.

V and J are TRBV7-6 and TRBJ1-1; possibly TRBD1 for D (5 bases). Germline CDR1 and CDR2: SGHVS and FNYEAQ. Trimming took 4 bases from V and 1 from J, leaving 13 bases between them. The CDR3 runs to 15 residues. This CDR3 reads CASSWGGTGNTEAFF. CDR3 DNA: TGTGCCAGCAGCTGGGGAGGGACGGGGAACACTGAAGCTTTCTTT.

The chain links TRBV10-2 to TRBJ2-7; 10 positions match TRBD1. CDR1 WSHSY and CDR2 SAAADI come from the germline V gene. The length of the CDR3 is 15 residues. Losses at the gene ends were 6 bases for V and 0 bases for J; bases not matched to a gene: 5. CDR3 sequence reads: CASRDRGGVSYEQYF. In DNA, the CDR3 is TGCGCCAGCAGGGACAGGGGGGGAGTCTCCTACGAGCAGTACTTC.

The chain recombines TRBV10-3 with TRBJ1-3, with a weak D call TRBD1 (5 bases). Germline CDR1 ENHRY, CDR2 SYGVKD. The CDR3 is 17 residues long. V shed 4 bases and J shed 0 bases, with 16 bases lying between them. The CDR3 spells CAISGRGGQFSGNTIYF. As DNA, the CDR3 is TGTGCCATCAGTGGACGGGGGGGTCAATTCTCTGGAAACACCATATATTTT.

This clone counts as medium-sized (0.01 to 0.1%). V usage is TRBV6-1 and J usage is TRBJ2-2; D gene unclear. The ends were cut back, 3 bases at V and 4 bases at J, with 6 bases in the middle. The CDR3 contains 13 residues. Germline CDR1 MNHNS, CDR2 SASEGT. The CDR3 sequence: CASSDRGTGELFF. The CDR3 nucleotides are TGTGCCAGCAGTGATCGAGGCACCGGGGAGCTGTTTTTT.

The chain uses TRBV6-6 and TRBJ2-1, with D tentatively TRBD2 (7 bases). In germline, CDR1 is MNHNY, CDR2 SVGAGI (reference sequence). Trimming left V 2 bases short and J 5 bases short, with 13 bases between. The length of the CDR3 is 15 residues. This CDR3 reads CASSYGEGGNNEQFF. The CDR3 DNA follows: TGTGCCAGCAGTTACGGGGAGGGGGGAAACAATGAGCAGTTCTTC.

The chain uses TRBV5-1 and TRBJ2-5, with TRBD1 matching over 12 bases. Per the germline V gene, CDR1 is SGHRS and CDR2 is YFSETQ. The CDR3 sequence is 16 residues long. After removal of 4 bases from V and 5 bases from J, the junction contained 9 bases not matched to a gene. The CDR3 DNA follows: TGCGCCAGCAGCCTTAGGGGACAGGGGGCCGGTGAGACCCAGTACTTC. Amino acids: CASSLRGQGAGETQYF.